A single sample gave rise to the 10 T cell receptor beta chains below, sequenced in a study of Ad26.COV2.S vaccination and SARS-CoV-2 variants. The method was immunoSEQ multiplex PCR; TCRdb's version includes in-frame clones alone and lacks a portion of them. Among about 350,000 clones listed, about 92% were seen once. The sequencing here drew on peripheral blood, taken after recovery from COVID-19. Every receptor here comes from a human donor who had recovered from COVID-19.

CDR3 sequence reads: CASRPYPGQDNQPQHF. The CDR3 nucleotides read TGTGCCAGTAGACCGTACCCGGGACAGGACAATCAGCCCCAGCATTTT. V gene TRBV19 combines with J gene TRBJ1-5; TRBD1 aligns across 8 bases. This CDR3 spans 16 amino acids. In germline, CDR1 is LNHDA, CDR2 SQIVND (reference sequence). Germline trimming cut 6 bases from V and 3 bases from J; bases unmatched to any gene: 10.

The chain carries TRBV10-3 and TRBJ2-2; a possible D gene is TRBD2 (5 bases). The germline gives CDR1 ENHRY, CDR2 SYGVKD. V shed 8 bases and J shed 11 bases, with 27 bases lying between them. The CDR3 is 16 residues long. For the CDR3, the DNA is TGTGCCATCCTGAAGGCGGGTCCCGCCCCCTCTCGTGAGCTGTTTTTT. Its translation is CAILKAGPAPSRELFF.

The CDR3 region is CASSDTYLGEAFF. As DNA, the CDR3 is TGTGCCAGCAGTGACACCTACTTGGGTGAAGCTTTCTTT. This rearrangement joins TRBV6-4 to TRBJ1-1, with D unresolved. Germline V lookup: CDR1 MRHNA, CDR2 SNTAGT. This CDR3 has 13 amino acids. V dropped 2 bases and J dropped 7 bases, with 11 bases sitting between them.

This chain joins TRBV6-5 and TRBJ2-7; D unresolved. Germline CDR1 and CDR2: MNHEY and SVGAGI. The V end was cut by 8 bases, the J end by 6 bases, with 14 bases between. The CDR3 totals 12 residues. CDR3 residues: CASGPGGGEQYF. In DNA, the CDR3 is TGTGCCAGCGGACCCGGTGGTGGCGAGCAGTACTTC.

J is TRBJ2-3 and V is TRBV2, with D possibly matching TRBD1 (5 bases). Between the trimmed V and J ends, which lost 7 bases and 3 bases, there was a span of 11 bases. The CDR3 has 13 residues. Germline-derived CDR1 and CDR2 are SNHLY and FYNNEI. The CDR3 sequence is CASMSGPTDTQYF. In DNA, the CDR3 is TGTGCCAGCATGTCAGGGCCGACAGATACGCAGTATTTT.

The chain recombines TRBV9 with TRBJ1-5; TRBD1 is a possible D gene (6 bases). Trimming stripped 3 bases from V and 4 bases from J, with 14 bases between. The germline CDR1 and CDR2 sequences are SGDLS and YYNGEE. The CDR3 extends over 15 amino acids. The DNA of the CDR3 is TGTGCCAGCAGCGGCGGTACAGGGCCGAATCAGCCCCAGCATTTT. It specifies CASSGGTGPNQPQHF.

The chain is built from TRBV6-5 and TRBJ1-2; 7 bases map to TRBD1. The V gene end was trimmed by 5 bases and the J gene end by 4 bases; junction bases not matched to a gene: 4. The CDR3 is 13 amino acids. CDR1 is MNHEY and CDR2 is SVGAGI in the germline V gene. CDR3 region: CASSPTGLYGYTF. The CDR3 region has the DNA TGTGCCAGCAGTCCGACAGGGCTCTATGGCTACACCTTC.

CDR3 residues: CASSQDQQGGYNEQFF. CDR3 nucleotides: TGCGCCAGCAGCCAAGATCAACAGGGCGGATACAATGAGCAGTTCTTC. V gene TRBV4-3 combines with J gene TRBJ2-1; weak D call: TRBD1 (6 bases). The V end lost 0 bases, the J end lost 4 bases, and 13 bases lay between the germline ends. Germline V gene lookup returns CDR1 LGHNA and CDR2 YSLEER. The CDR3 is made up of 16 amino acids.

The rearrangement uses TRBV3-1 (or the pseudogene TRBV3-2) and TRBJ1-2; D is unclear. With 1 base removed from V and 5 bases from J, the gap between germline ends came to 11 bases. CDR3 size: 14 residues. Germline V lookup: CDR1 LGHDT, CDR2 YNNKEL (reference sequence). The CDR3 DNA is TGTGCCAGCAGCCAAGGTAGGGTTCGGTATGGCTACACCTTC. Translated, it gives CASSQGRVRYGYTF.

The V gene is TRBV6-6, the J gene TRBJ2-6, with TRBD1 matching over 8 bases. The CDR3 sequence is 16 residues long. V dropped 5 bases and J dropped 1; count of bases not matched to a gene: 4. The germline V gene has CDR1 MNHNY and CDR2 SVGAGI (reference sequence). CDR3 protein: CASSRDRRSGANVLTF. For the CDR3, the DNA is TGTGCCAGCAGTCGGGACAGGAGATCTGGGGCCAACGTCCTGACTTTC.